Below are 28 T cell receptor beta chains sequenced from a single sample in a study of OX40 agonist ivuxolimab in advanced cancers. The assay was immunoSEQ multiplex PCR, and TCRdb's table has in-frame clones only and misses some. The table records around 62,000 clones, about three quarters of them present only once. Sequencing used CD4+ or CD8+ T cells sorted from blood, obtained in a trial of the OX40 agonist ivuxolimab. Receptors originate from an adult with an advanced solid tumor such as melanoma, head and neck, liver or kidney cancer.

The chain couples TRBV9 to TRBJ1-6; TRBD1 agrees at 9 bases. Trimming took 4 bases from V and 8 from J; bases not matched to a gene: 13. CDR1 is SGDLS and CDR2 is YYNGEE in the germline V gene. CDR3 length equals 17 residues. DNA for the CDR3: TGTGCCAGCAGCCCAGACAGGGGGTCAGGGAACTATTCACCCCTCCACTTT. Amino acid sequence: CASSPDRGSGNYSPLHF.

This clone has just one count. V usage is TRBV28 and J usage is TRBJ1-2, with unresolved D. Germline V lookup: CDR1 MDHEN, CDR2 SYDVKM. V lost 5 bases and J lost 8, with 9 bases in between. The CDR3 spans 11 residues. CDR3 sequence: CASSPLGGYTF. Here the CDR3 DNA reads TGTGCCAGCAGTCCCCTTGGGGGCTACACCTTC.

The chain uses TRBV5-1 and TRBJ2-7; 9 nucleotides align to TRBD2. The V gene's germline CDR1 is SGHRS and CDR2 YFSETQ. This CDR3 is 14 amino acids long. Losses at the gene ends were 3 bases for V and 2 bases for J; bases not matched to a gene: 3. CDR3 protein: CASSSIAGAYEQYF. The CDR3 DNA is TGCGCCAGCAGCTCAATAGCGGGAGCCTACGAGCAGTACTTC.

This clone came up a few times. The chain recombines TRBV9 with TRBJ2-2; D is undetermined. The germline V gene encodes CDR1 SGDLS and CDR2 YYNGEE. This CDR3 region has 15 residues. Between the trimmed V and J ends, which lost 0 bases and 0 bases, there was a span of 6 bases. The chain's CDR3 is CASSVAPANTGELFF. CDR3 sequence (DNA): TGTGCCAGCAGCGTAGCCCCCGCGAACACCGGGGAGCTGTTTTTT.

The chain joins TRBV10-1 to TRBJ2-3, with 8 nucleotides matching TRBD2. From germline, CDR1 is WNHNN and CDR2 SYGVQD (reference sequence). Trimming at V came to 0 bases and at J to 3 bases, leaving 5 bases not matched to a gene. The CDR3 length is 16 residues. This chain's CDR3 is CASSESSGVVTDTQYF. Here the CDR3 DNA reads TGCGCCAGCAGTGAGTCTAGCGGGGTCGTAACAGATACGCAGTATTTT.

V gene TRBV4-1 combines with J gene TRBJ1-1, with D possibly being TRBD1 (6 bases). The CDR3 has 15 amino acids. V lost 3 bases and J lost 7, with 18 bases in between. Germline assignment: CDR1 MGHRA and CDR2 YSYEKL. The CDR3 sequence: CASSHSTGTRIEAFF. Written as DNA, the CDR3 is TGCGCCAGCAGCCACTCTACCGGGACACGAATTGAAGCTTTCTTT.

This chain joins TRBV2 and TRBJ1-2, with 8 bases fitting TRBD1. CDR3 length: 13 residues. Germline V lookup: CDR1 SNHLY, CDR2 FYNNEI. V lost 5 bases and J lost 3; bases outside the gene matches: 2. The DNA for the CDR3 is TGTGCCAGCAGTCAGGACAGGGACTATGGCTACACCTTC. Residues: CASSQDRDYGYTF.

In its sample, this clone was seen a few times. This chain links TRBV27 with TRBJ2-7; D not resolved. CDR3 size: 16 residues. The ends were cut back, 6 bases at V and 1 base at J, with 19 bases in the middle. From germline, CDR1 is MNHEY and CDR2 SMNVEV (reference sequence). CDR3 coding DNA: TGTGCCAGCAGCGACCCCCATAGGACGTCTTCCTACGAGCAGTACTTC. Encoded protein: CASSDPHRTSSYEQYF.

This chain links TRBV21-1 with TRBJ2-2; the DNA was not used to check the table's D call, TRBD2. TRBV21-1 is tagged as a pseudogene. This CDR3 has 16 residues. CDR3 protein: CASSSARVGGTGELFF. The CDR3, as DNA: TGTGCCAGCAGCAGCGCTAGGGTCGGAGGGACCGGGGAGCTGTTTTTT.

This sequence joins TRBV25-1 and TRBJ2-2; unclear D gene. The germline CDR1 and CDR2 sequences are MGHDK and SYGVNS. The ends were cut back, 7 bases at V and 3 bases at J, with 9 bases in the middle. The CDR3 totals 13 residues. The CDR3 DNA is TGTGCCAGCATGAGAAGGGACACCGGGGAGCTGTTTTTT. Its translation is CASMRRDTGELFF.

This chain uses TRBV13 with TRBJ1-1; TRBD1 matches 7 bases. Germline V gene lookup returns CDR1 PRHDT and CDR2 FYEKMQ (reference sequence). After removal of 5 bases from V and 0 bases from J, the junction contained 3 bases not matched to a gene. The CDR3 length is 14 residues. The CDR3 region has the DNA TGTGCCAGCAGCCTGGGACAGCTGAACACTGAAGCTTTCTTT. This translates into CASSLGQLNTEAFF.

This clone was recorded once. The CDR3 DNA is TGCGCCAGCAGCCCTCAAGCGGACGGCTATGGCTACACCTTC. Translated, it gives CASSPQADGYGYTF. V and J are TRBV5-1 and TRBJ1-2; D is undetermined. Trimming removed 4 bases from V and 4 bases from J, with 14 bases in between. The CDR3 consists of 14 residues. Germline CDR1 SGHRS, CDR2 YFSETQ.

The CDR3 region is CASSPRRASNEKLFF. Here the CDR3 DNA reads TGTGCCAGCAGTCCGCGACGAGCCTCTAATGAAAAACTGTTTTTT. V is TRBV28 and J is TRBJ1-4; no definite D call. The ends were cut back, 5 bases at V and 3 bases at J, with 13 bases in the middle. CDR1 is MDHEN and CDR2 is SYDVKM in the germline V gene. This CDR3 is built from 15 residues. The complete variable domain, with remaining parts taken from reference TRBV28 and TRBJ1-4, reads DVKVTQSSRYLVKRTGEKVFLECVQDMDHENMFWYRQDPGLGLRLIYFSYDVKMKEKGDIPEGYSVSREKKERFSLILESASTNQTSMYLCASSPRRASNEKLFFGSGTQLSVL.

The rearrangement uses TRBV6-5 and TRBJ2-3; 9 bases fit TRBD2. V dropped 2 bases and J dropped 3; count of bases not matched to a gene: 6. This CDR3 is built from 16 residues. Germline V gives CDR1 MNHEY, CDR2 SVGAGI. In DNA form, the CDR3 reads TGTGCCAGCAGTTACCGCGGGGGGGCCGATACAGATACGCAGTATTTT. It encodes CASSYRGGADTDTQYF.

This clone was seen a few times. The gene calls are TRBV5-1 and TRBJ2-2, with a possible D match to TRBD2 (6 bases). In germline, CDR1 is SGHRS, CDR2 YFSETQ. CDR3 size: 16 residues. The V end was cut by 6 bases, the J end by 3 bases, with 18 bases between. In DNA form, the CDR3 reads TGCGCCAGCACGCTCGGGGGTCGGTGGGACACCGGGGAGCTGTTTTTT. Protein: CASTLGGRWDTGELFF. The entire variable domain, with the rest obtained from reference TRBV5-1 and TRBJ2-2, is as follows: KAGVTQTPRYLIKTRGQQVTLSCSPISGHRSVSWYQQTPGQGLQFLFEYFSETQRNKGNFPGRFSGRQFSNSRSEMNVSTLELGDSALYLCASTLGGRWDTGELFFGEGSRLTVL.

This clone was seen more than once but under ten times. The junction departs from the called germline gene at one end, perhaps through a read error. V is TRBV5-1 and J is TRBJ2-7; perhaps TRBD1 as D (5 bases). The length of the CDR3 is 13 residues. Looked up from germline, CDR1 is SGHRS and CDR2 is YFSETQ. The chain's CDR3 is CASSWSGKSGLFF. The CDR3 region has the DNA TGCGCCAGCAGCTGGTCAGGGAAATCGGGTCTTTTCTTC.

The chain couples TRBV27 to TRBJ2-3, with 9 bases aligning to TRBD2. CDR3 length: 16 amino acids. V was clipped by 2 bases and J by 5 bases; unmatched bases: 8. Germline values: CDR1 MNHEY, CDR2 SMNVEV (reference sequence). DNA of the CDR3: TGTGCCAGCAGTTTAAGGCGGGAGGGCCCCCGAGATACGCAGTATTTT. Translation: CASSLRREGPRDTQYF.

V usage is TRBV2 and J usage is TRBJ2-2, with D possibly being TRBD1 (5 bases). V was cut by 2 bases and J by 6 bases, with 13 bases left in between. The CDR3 runs to 15 residues. CDR1 is SNHLY, CDR2 FYNNEI, per germline. CDR3: CASSEKGLMAGELFF. The CDR3 nucleotides read TGTGCCAGCAGTGAAAAGGGGTTGATGGCCGGGGAGCTGTTTTTT.

CDR3 bases: TGTGCCAGCTCACTACCGACAGGGGGGAGTGAAAAACTGTTTTTT. It encodes CASSLPTGGSEKLFF. This chain links TRBV18 with TRBJ1-4; TRBD1 aligns across 9 bases. V trimming: 4 bases; J trimming: 7 bases; junction bases outside the gene matches: 7. The CDR3 runs 15 residues. Germline values: CDR1 KGHSH, CDR2 LQKENI.

This rearrangement joins TRBV5-3 to TRBJ1-4; TRBD1 matches at 9 bases. TRBV5-3 is marked as an open reading frame, function uncertain. The CDR3 spans 14 residues. J lost 8 bases, V lost 5 bases, and 7 bases had no gene match. CDR3 bases: TGTGCCAGAAGTTGGGACAGGGTAGGAGAAAAACTGTTTTTT. It encodes CARSWDRVGEKLFF.

This chain joins TRBV7-2 and TRBJ2-7; 9 bases map to TRBD1. Per the germline V gene, CDR1 is SGHTA and CDR2 is FQGNSA. Trimming at V came to 3 bases and at J to 2 bases, leaving 5 bases not matched to a gene. The CDR3 contains 15 residues. Here the CDR3 reads CASSLGQGETYEQYF. In DNA, the CDR3 is TGTGCCAGCAGCTTGGGACAGGGAGAAACCTACGAGCAGTACTTC. The whole variable domain, remainder taken from reference TRBV7-2 and TRBJ2-7, is GAGVSQSPSNKVTEKGKDVELRCDPISGHTALYWYRQSLGQGLEFLIYFQGNSAPDKSGLPSDRFSAERTGGSVSTLTIQRTQQEDSAVYLCASSLGQGETYEQYFGPGTRLTVT.

There are a few counts of this clone. J is TRBJ1-1 and V is TRBV10-3, with 7 bases identical to TRBD1. J gave up 0 bases and V 0 bases, and 4 bases lay outside the gene matches. CDR3 length: 16 amino acids. CDR1 and CDR2 from the germline V gene are ENHRY and SYGVKD. CDR3 in DNA: TGTGCCATCAGTGAGTCGACAGGGAGTATGAACACTGAAGCTTTCTTT. Amino acid sequence: CAISESTGSMNTEAFF.

The chain combines TRBV28 with TRBJ1-2; 7 positions match TRBD1. Losses at the gene ends were 6 bases for V and 4 bases for J; bases not matched to a gene: 8. CDR1 and CDR2 (germline): MDHEN, SYDVKM. This CDR3 is 14 amino acids long. The DNA of the CDR3 is TGTGCCAGCAGGCCCCCGGGACAGCCCTATGGCTACACCTTC. Translated, it gives CASRPPGQPYGYTF.

The V and J genes are TRBV6-5 and TRBJ1-3; 7 bases are a match to TRBD1. The CDR3 is made up of 14 amino acids. CDR1 MNHEY and CDR2 SVGAGI come from the germline V gene. With 5 bases clipped from V and 0 bases from J, the junction kept 1 base outside the gene matches. The CDR3 loop reads CASSGTVSGNTIYF. CDR3 DNA sequence: TGTGCCAGCAGTGGGACAGTCTCTGGAAACACCATATATTTT.

CDR3 sequence reads: CASSDATLPHEQYF. The CDR3 bases are TGTGCCAGCAGTGATGCGACCCTCCCCCACGAGCAGTACTTC. The chain uses TRBV6-1 and TRBJ2-7; D ambiguous. The CDR3 consists of 14 residues. CDR1 and CDR2 (germline): MNHNS, SASEGT. V was clipped by 3 bases and J by 5 bases, with 14 bases between them.

This chain uses TRBV9 with TRBJ2-7; TRBD2 matches at 9 bases. Unmatched junction bases numbered 6, after V lost 0 bases and J lost 5 bases. The germline V gene has CDR1 SGDLS and CDR2 YYNGEE. There are 15 residues in the CDR3. The CDR3 is CASSVGLAEVDEQYF. In DNA form, the CDR3 reads TGTGCCAGCAGCGTAGGACTAGCGGAGGTGGACGAGCAGTACTTC. Combining the CDR3 with reference TRBV9 and TRBJ2-7 gives the whole variable domain DSGVTQTPKHLITATGQRVTLRCSPRSGDLSVYWYQQSLDQGLQFLIQYYNGEERAKGNILERFSAQQFPDLHSELNLSSLELGDSALYFCASSVGLAEVDEQYFGPGTRLTVT.

The chain links TRBV28 to TRBJ2-7; 7 nucleotides align to TRBD2. The CDR3 is 15 residues long. Germline CDR1 reads MDHEN; CDR2 reads SYDVKM. Trimming cost V 3 bases and J 7 bases; bases outside gene matches: 12. The CDR3 region has the DNA TGTGCCAGCAGTTTTCTGGGGGAGGGCCATGGGGAGCAGTACTTC. Residues: CASSFLGEGHGEQYF.

The chain carries TRBV7-2 and TRBJ2-3, with D possibly being TRBD1 (5 bases). There are 15 residues in the CDR3. The V and J ends lost 0 bases and 8 bases respectively, with 15 bases between them. CDR1 SGHTA and CDR2 FQGNSA come from the germline V gene. The CDR3 DNA follows: TGTGCCAGCAGCTTAGCGTCAGGGTTGACGGGTACGCAGTATTTT. Amino acids: CASSLASGLTGTQYF.